What follows are 10 T cell receptor beta chains derived from one specimen sequenced in a study of CD8 T cells in ankylosing spondylitis. Study conclusions and caveats: For ankylosing spondylitis blood, a TCR beta motif of about 8 highly homologous variants appeared characteristic.

From the 5' RACE reads, TCRdb called clonotypes with MiXCR, one entry per CDR3 protein. The sample includes around 890,000 distinct CDR3 sequences, about 10% of them seen just once. These receptors are not linked to any known antigen. The sample comprised blood, either unsorted or a sorted T cell fraction (not recorded which). These receptors all come from a male donor with ankylosing spondylitis.

This clonotype has more than one count but fewer than ten. The chain recombines TRBV9 with TRBJ2-3; no reliable D call. There are 14 residues in the CDR3. Per germline, CDR1 SGDLS and CDR2 YYNGEE. V shed 4 bases and J shed 1 base, with 10 bases lying between them. The CDR3 reads CASSPQVGTDTQYF. Here the CDR3 DNA reads TGTGCCAGCAGCCCTCAAGTGGGCACAGATACGCAGTATTTT.

This clonotype was detected ten times or more. The chain employs TRBV20-1 and TRBJ2-3; 11 nucleotides agree with TRBD2. The ends lost 5 bases at V and 6 bases at J; junction bases unmatched: 10. CDR3 size: 15 residues. Germline V gene lookup returns CDR1 DFQATT and CDR2 SNEGSKA (reference sequence). CDR3 bases: TGCAGTGCTTCCCTCTCGACTAGCGGGACGGATACGCAGTATTTT. This codes for CSASLSTSGTDTQYF.

This clonotype was found many times. The chain employs TRBV7-9 and TRBJ2-3, with 8 bases lining up with TRBD2. This CDR3 region has 15 residues. J was trimmed by 5 bases and V by 5 bases; bases with no gene match: 9. Germline V gene data show CDR1 as SEHNR and CDR2 as FQNEAQ (reference sequence). The CDR3 spells CASSPGTSPLDTQYF. DNA for the CDR3: TGTGCCAGCAGCCCAGGGACTAGTCCCCTAGATACGCAGTATTTT. The whole variable domain, remainder taken from reference TRBV7-9 and TRBJ2-3, is DTGVSQNPRHKITKRGQNVTFRCDPISEHNRLYWYRQTLGQGPEFLTYFQNEAQLEKSRLLSDRFSAERPKGSFSTLEIQRTEQGDSAMYLCASSPGTSPLDTQYFGPGTRLTVL.

This clonotype was recorded at least ten times. The chain carries TRBV27 and TRBJ2-1, with 14 bases matching TRBD2. The CDR3 has 19 residues. Germline CDR1 and CDR2: MNHEY and SMNVEV (reference sequence). The ends lost 8 bases at V and 0 bases at J; junction bases unmatched: 12. Here the CDR3 reads CASGGTSGSFWSSYNEQFF. The CDR3, as DNA: TGTGCCAGCGGGGGGACTAGCGGGAGTTTCTGGAGCTCCTACAATGAGCAGTTCTTC.

This clonotype was recorded many times. The V call is TRBV20-1, the J call TRBJ1-5; a weak D match, TRBD1 (6 bases). Germline assignment: CDR1 DFQATT and CDR2 SNEGSKA (reference sequence). This CDR3 contains 13 residues. Trimming cost V 6 bases and J 1 base, with 10 bases left between them. In DNA, the CDR3 is TGCAGTGCAGTTACAGGGAGCAATCAGCCCCAGCATTTT. Amino acid sequence: CSAVTGSNQPQHF.

There are a few counts of this clonotype. This chain connects TRBV20-1 to TRBJ2-7; TRBD2 matches 13 bases. V dropped 5 bases and J dropped 5; count of bases not matched to a gene: 6. Per germline, CDR1 DFQATT and CDR2 SNEGSKA (reference sequence). The CDR3 is made up of 14 amino acids. CDR3 nucleotide sequence: TGCAGTGCTCGGACTAGCGGGAGAAAGGACGAGCAGTACTTC. Amino acids: CSARTSGRKDEQYF.

The chain employs TRBV18 and TRBJ1-2; weak D call: TRBD1 (6 bases). Trimming cost V 6 bases and J 4 bases, with 15 bases left between them. The CDR3 length is 14 residues. From germline, CDR1 is KGHSH and CDR2 LQKENI. The CDR3 region is CASSSRDTVYGYTF. The CDR3 DNA reads TGTGCCAGCTCGTCCCGGGACACCGTCTATGGCTACACCTTC.

This clonotype appeared a few times. The J gene is TRBJ2-7, the V gene TRBV20-1, with a weak D call TRBD2 (6 bases). The CDR3 is 12 amino acids. The V and J ends lost 2 bases and 6 bases respectively, with 11 bases between them. Germline V gene lookup returns CDR1 DFQATT and CDR2 SNEGSKA (reference sequence). The chain's CDR3 is CSARRGLAEQYF. Here the CDR3 DNA reads TGCAGTGCTAGAAGGGGACTCGCCGAGCAGTACTTC.

This clonotype was seen a few times. This chain uses TRBV7-2 with TRBJ2-7, with a weak D call TRBD1 (6 bases). Germline CDR1 and CDR2: SGHTA and FQGNSA. The length of the CDR3 is 15 residues. V lost 1 base, J lost 3 bases, and 13 bases lay in between. CDR3: CASSLDAGAYYEQYF. For the CDR3, the DNA is TGTGCCAGCAGCTTAGATGCAGGGGCCTACTACGAGCAGTACTTC. The whole variable domain, remainder taken from reference TRBV7-2 and TRBJ2-7, is GAGVSQSPSNKVTEKGKDVELRCDPISGHTALYWYRQSLGQGLEFLIYFQGNSAPDKSGLPSDRFSAERTGGSVSTLTIQRTQQEDSAVYLCASSLDAGAYYEQYFGPGTRLTVT.

In its sample, this clonotype was seen many times. This sequence joins TRBV29-1 and TRBJ2-7; 7 nucleotides agree with TRBD1. The V gene's germline CDR1 is SQVTM and CDR2 ANQGSEA. The CDR3 contains 12 residues. V lost 7 bases, J lost 7 bases, and 10 bases stayed unmatched. The CDR3 protein is CSASRGGWEQYF. CDR3 DNA sequence: TGCAGCGCCTCGAGAGGGGGCTGGGAGCAGTACTTC.